A selection of T cell receptor beta chains follows, all from one sample in a study of response to subunit inactivated influenza vaccine. Via MiXCR, TCRdb re-called the RT-PCR reads, giving one row per CDR3 protein. In the table there are under 200,000 distinct CDR3 sequences, roughly 10% of which are singletons. The source material was CD8+ T cells sorted from PBMCs, sampled roughly 24 months after vaccination. Every receptor here comes from a man aged 50 to 69 who received an inactivated influenza vaccine. CDR3s include the opening cysteine and the closing phenylalanine or tryptophan. D genes are given only for firm matches. Clone size is given for some rows only: seen once, a few or many times, or a class if the clone is expanded.

V gene	J gene	D gene	clone size	CDR3 DNA	CDR3 protein
TRBV6-2/TRBV6-3	TRBJ1-5	-	many	TGTGCCAGCACCGCCGACAGAGACTTCAATCAGCCCCAGCATTTT	CASTADRDFNQPQHF
TRBV6-5	TRBJ2-7	TRBD1	-	TGTGCCAGCAGTTACCCAGGACAGGGGGGGCCCTACGAGCAGTACTTC	CASSYPGQGGPYEQYF
TRBV28	TRBJ2-7	-	-	TGTGCCAGCAGTTTAATAGGTCAAAAATCCTACGAGCAGTACTTC	CASSLIGQKSYEQYF
TRBV7-9	TRBJ2-1	-	-	TGTGCCAGCAGCTTGGACTACAGTGAGCAGTTCTTC	CASSLDYSEQFF
TRBV19	TRBJ2-1	TRBD2	many	TGTGCCAGTAGTGGCAAGCGGGGGGCCCACAATGAGCAGTTCTTC	CASSGKRGAHNEQFF
TRBV20-1	TRBJ1-1	-	few	TGCAGTGCCACACCCGACAGTTACACTGAAGCTTTCTTT	CSATPDSYTEAFF
TRBV6-5	TRBJ1-5	-	-	TGTGCCAGCAGTTACTCGTCAGTGGATCAGCCCCAGCATTTT	CASSYSSVDQPQHF
TRBV27	TRBJ2-7	-	few	TGTGCCAGCAGTTTTCAGACCTCCTACGAGCAGTACTTC	CASSFQTSYEQYF
TRBV30	TRBJ2-1	TRBD2	-	TGTGCCTGGAGGGTGAGCGGGGGGGCTACCAATGAGCAGTTCTTC	CAWRVSGGATNEQFF
TRBV27	TRBJ2-7	TRBD1	few	TGTGCCAGCAGTCAAGGGACAGGGGGCGACGAGCAGTACTTC	CASSQGTGGDEQYF
TRBV7-8	TRBJ1-1	-	many	TGTGCCAGCAGCTTAGCCCGACAGTATGAAGCTTTCTTT	CASSLARQYEAFF
TRBV10-2	TRBJ2-7	-	-	TGCGCCAGCGAACGGGGTTTGGGCGAGCAGTACTTC	CASERGLGEQYF
TRBV5-1	TRBJ1-1	-	few	TGCGCCAGCAGCTTGGTGACAGACATGAACACTGAAGCTTTCTTT	CASSLVTDMNTEAFF
TRBV11-2	TRBJ2-1	-	-	TGTGCCAGCAGCTTGGTGAATGGGTACAATGAGCAGTTCTTC	CASSLVNGYNEQFF
TRBV7-9	TRBJ2-1	-	few	TGTGCCAGCAGGCCAGTAGGCGGGGTATACAATGAGCAGTTCTTC	CASRPVGGVYNEQFF
TRBV9	TRBJ2-2	-	-	TGTGCCAGCAGCGCTCCGAACACCGGGGAGCTGTTTTTT	CASSAPNTGELFF
TRBV4-1	TRBJ2-7	-	-	TGCGCCAGCAGCCAAGAGAACCCCTACGAGCAGTACTTC	CASSQENPYEQYF
TRBV25-1	TRBJ1-2	-	many	TGTGCCAGCAGTGGGGATGGCTACACCTTC	CASSGDGYTF
TRBV7-9	TRBJ2-7	TRBD2	few	TGTGCCAGCAGCTTATTGGGCAGCGGGAGGGACGAGCAGTACTTC	CASSLLGSGRDEQYF
TRBV2	TRBJ1-6	-	-	TGTGCCAGCCGGCAAATTAGCTCCTATAATTCACCCCTCCACTTT	CASRQISSYNSPLHF
TRBV4-3	TRBJ2-2	-	many	TGCGCCAGCAGTCGAGGGCTCAACACCGGGGAGCTGTTTTTT	CASSRGLNTGELFF
TRBV13	TRBJ2-4	-	-	TGTGCCAGCAGCGCTACCCACGACCAAAACATTCAGTACTTC	CASSATHDQNIQYF
TRBV12-3/TRBV12-4	TRBJ2-7	TRBD1	few	TGTGCCAGCAGTGCCGGGACAGGGCTCAGTCACTACGAGCAGTACTTC	CASSAGTGLSHYEQYF
TRBV12-3/TRBV12-4	TRBJ1-6	-	few	TGTGCCAGCAGCAGCCGGGACGGACAAAATTCACCCCTCCACTTT	CASSSRDGQNSPLHF
TRBV6-5	TRBJ1-1	-	-	TGTGCCAGCAGTTACTCGACCGGACCCACTGAAGCTTTCTTT	CASSYSTGPTEAFF
TRBV12-3/TRBV12-4	TRBJ1-2	-	-	TGTGCCAGCAGCCCCACAGGCCTCTATGGCTACACCTTC	CASSPTGLYGYTF
TRBV7-9	TRBJ2-3	-	many	TGTGCCAGCAGCTTAGCAGTGGACCCCACAGATACGCAGTATTTT	CASSLAVDPTDTQYF
TRBV29-1	TRBJ1-2	-	few	TGCAGCGTTGACCGCCAGGTTCAGTATGGCTACACCTTC	CSVDRQVQYGYTF
TRBV11-2	TRBJ2-2	-	few	TGTGCCAGCAGCTTAGGAGGGTACGCCGGGGAGCTGTTTTTT	CASSLGGYAGELFF
TRBV5-1	TRBJ2-1	-	many	TGCGCCAGCAGCTTTCGAATCTGGGGCGGTGAGCAGTTCTTC	CASSFRIWGGEQFF
TRBV6-2/TRBV6-3	TRBJ2-2	TRBD1	-	TGTGCCAGCAGCCTGTGGCAGGGGGCGGCCGGGGAGCTGTTTTTT	CASSLWQGAAGELFF
TRBV5-1	TRBJ2-3	-	-	TGCGCCAGCGAGGAGGGACTCAGCACAGATACGCAGTATTTT	CASEEGLSTDTQYF
TRBV7-8	TRBJ2-5	TRBD1	-	TGTGCCAGCAGCAAATGGGACAGGAGTACTATAGAGACCCAGTACTTC	CASSKWDRSTIETQYF
TRBV6-5	TRBJ2-1	TRBD2	few	TGTGCCAGCAGTTACACTAGCGGGAGTGAGCAGTTCTTC	CASSYTSGSEQFF
TRBV7-8	TRBJ2-3	-	few	TGTGCCAGCAGCTATGACTCGTGGAATACGCAGTATTTT	CASSYDSWNTQYF
TRBV7-4	TRBJ1-3	-	many	TGTGCCAGCAGGAAGAAAAACGGGTTGGTAGCAGTTAGCTCTGGAAACACCATATATTTT	CASRKKNGLVAVSSGNTIYF
TRBV20-1	TRBJ1-4	-	few	TGCAGTGCTAGGGTGGAACTGGGCCTTATAAATGAAAAACTGTTTTTT	CSARVELGLINEKLFF
TRBV9	TRBJ2-7	TRBD2	few	TGTGCCAGCAGCAGGAGCGGGAGTGACATCTACGAGCAGTACTTC	CASSRSGSDIYEQYF
TRBV11-2	TRBJ2-1	-	few	TGTGCCAGCAGCTTAGGCGGGGGCCTGCCTGAGCAGTTCTTC	CASSLGGGLPEQFF
TRBV6-1	TRBJ2-2	-	few	TGTGCCAGCGGCCAGCGACTAGTCGAAGTCTCCGGGGAGCTGTTTTTT	CASGQRLVEVSGELFF
TRBV4-2	TRBJ2-1	TRBD2	few	TGTGCCAGCAGCCCCCAGCCGGGACTAGCGGCCTACAATGAGCAGTTCTTC	CASSPQPGLAAYNEQFF
TRBV27	TRBJ2-3	-	many	TGTGCCAGCAGTTTATATGGACCTAGCACAGATACGCAGTATTTT	CASSLYGPSTDTQYF
TRBV4-3	TRBJ1-1	TRBD1	few	TGCGCCAGCAGCCAAGTGGACAGGGGCGGCACTGAAGCTTTCTTT	CASSQVDRGGTEAFF
TRBV29-1	TRBJ2-2	-	-	TGCAGCGTTGAACGGACAGAGCTAAACACCGGGGAGCTGTTTTTT	CSVERTELNTGELFF
TRBV20-1	TRBJ2-7	TRBD2	few	TGCAGTGCTAGAATTAGCGGGGGATCCTCCTACGAGCAGTACTTC	CSARISGGSSYEQYF
TRBV6-5	TRBJ2-5	-	many	TGTGCCACTACCGGGAGAGAAGAGACCCAGTACTTC	CATTGREETQYF
TRBV30	TRBJ1-5	TRBD1	many	TGTGCCTGGAGTATCGCCGGGACAGGGTTTTTAAGCAATCAGCCCCAGCATTTT	CAWSIAGTGFLSNQPQHF
TRBV24-1	TRBJ2-1	-	few	TGTGCCACCAGTGAGCAGGGGATTGAGCAGTTCTTC	CATSEQGIEQFF
TRBV7-9	TRBJ1-2	-	few	TGTGCCAGCAGCTTATTATCGTTCTATGGCTACACCTTC	CASSLLSFYGYTF
TRBV29-1	TRBJ1-2	-	few	TGCAGTGGCCCAAAACTTAACTATGGCTACACCTTC	CSGPKLNYGYTF